The next 17 T cell receptor beta chains were all read from a single sample in a study of blood T cell repertoires in COVID-19. Using immunoSEQ multiplex PCR, the repertoire was profiled, and TCRdb retains in-frame clones only, with some absent. In the table there are 5,500 to 7,500 clones, roughly 88% of which are singletons. Material for sequencing was peripheral blood. These TCRs come from a human donor in a cohort sampled during active COVID-19.

The chain employs TRBV6-5 and TRBJ2-5; TRBD2 is a possible D gene (7 bases). The CDR3 sequence is 13 residues long. V dropped 5 bases and J dropped 5 bases, with 12 bases sitting between them. Per germline, CDR1 MNHEY and CDR2 SVGAGI. CDR3 sequence: CASSHREGETQYF. The CDR3 region has the DNA TGTGCCAGCAGTCACAGGGAGGGGGAGACCCAGTACTTC.

The genes are TRBV29-1 and TRBJ1-2; 7 bases are shared with TRBD1. The CDR3 consists of 14 residues. Germline values: CDR1 SQVTM, CDR2 ANQGSEA. The junction had 12 bases not matched to a gene; V was cut back by 7 bases and J by 4 bases. The CDR3 spells CSGGTRDSFYGYTF. CDR3 DNA sequence: TGCAGCGGTGGTACCCGGGACAGCTTCTATGGCTACACCTTC.

The chain combines TRBV7-2 with TRBJ1-5, with D perhaps matching TRBD1 (6 bases). CDR1 is SGHTA, CDR2 FQGNSA, per germline. This CDR3 has 13 residues. V lost 5 bases to trimming and J lost 9 bases, with 14 bases between them. The CDR3 sequence: CASSVTQGGPQHF. The CDR3 DNA follows: TGTGCCAGCAGCGTAACACAGGGCGGGCCCCAGCATTTT.

The J gene is TRBJ1-5, the V gene TRBV29-1; D may be TRBD1 (6 bases). The CDR3 runs 15 residues. The V end lost 5 bases, the J end lost 0 bases, and 14 bases lay between the germline ends. Germline V gene data show CDR1 as SQVTM and CDR2 as ANQGSEA. The CDR3 reads CSVLFAGASNQPQHF. As DNA, the CDR3 is TGCAGCGTTCTTTTTGCAGGGGCTAGCAATCAGCCCCAGCATTTT.

The chain combines TRBV18 with TRBJ1-2, with 8 nucleotides matching TRBD1. CDR3 size: 14 residues. The J segment lost 10 bases and the V segment lost 6 bases, leaving 13 bases of the junction unmatched. Germline V gene sequence: CDR1 KGHSH, CDR2 LQKENI. The CDR3 bases are TGTGCCAGCTCGGTCACAGGGGGTCCACTCCCCTACACCTTC. Protein sequence: CASSVTGGPLPYTF.

This clone was observed a single time. The rearrangement uses TRBV5-1 and TRBJ2-3, with 11 bases matching TRBD1. The V segment lost 4 bases and the J segment 6 bases; nucleotides outside the gene matches: 7. The CDR3 totals 15 residues. Germline V gene data show CDR1 as SGHRS and CDR2 as YFSETQ. The CDR3 loop is CASSARDRGTDTQYF. The CDR3 bases are TGCGCCAGCAGCGCCCGGGACAGGGGGACTGATACGCAGTATTTT.

This clone was seen a handful of times. The chain combines TRBV11-2 with TRBJ2-7; unclear D gene. The length of the CDR3 is 11 residues. The germline V gene has CDR1 SGHAT and CDR2 FQNNGV. V was pared by 1 base and J by 4 bases, with 2 bases between. The CDR3 nucleotides read TGTGCCAGCAGCTTAGCTTACGAGCAGTACTTC. It codes for CASSLAYEQYF.

The chain has TRBV5-4 and TRBJ2-7; TRBD1 aligns across 9 bases. From germline, CDR1 is SGHNT and CDR2 YYREEE (reference sequence). This CDR3 is 15 amino acids long. The junction had 11 bases not matched to a gene; V was cut back by 4 bases and J by 6 bases. This CDR3 reads CASSKGQGEFFEQYF. Written as DNA, the CDR3 is TGTGCCAGCAGCAAGGGACAGGGCGAATTTTTCGAGCAGTACTTC.

The chain joins TRBV6-6 to TRBJ2-7, with 8 bases identical to TRBD1. The CDR3 spans 12 residues. CDR1 and CDR2 (germline): MNHNY, SVGAGI (reference sequence). Germline trimming cut 4 bases from V and 6 bases from J; bases unmatched to any gene: 2. The DNA for the CDR3 is TGTGCCAGCAGTTTAACAGGGGGCGAGCAGTACTTC. Its protein product is CASSLTGGEQYF.

The chain recombines TRBV7-9 with TRBJ1-1; D is possibly TRBD1 (6 bases). Germline V CDR1 and CDR2: SEHNR, FQNEAQ (reference sequence). Trimming took 5 bases from V and 1 from J, leaving 11 bases between them. This CDR3 is built from 14 residues. DNA of the CDR3: TGTGCCAGCAGCCTCCAACAGGGGAACACTGAAGCTTTCTTT. It codes for CASSLQQGNTEAFF.

The chain employs TRBV19 and TRBJ1-4, with 8 bases matching TRBD1. CDR1 is LNHDA and CDR2 is SQIVND in the germline V gene (reference sequence). This CDR3 is built from 16 residues. V lost 3 bases and J lost 5; bases outside the gene matches: 8. The CDR3 nucleotides read TGTGCCAGTAGTATCCGGTCAGGGGGCGAGAATGAAAAACTGTTTTTT. Translating gives CASSIRSGGENEKLFF.

The V and J genes are TRBV5-1 and TRBJ2-1; no clear D. The CDR3 runs 15 residues. Per germline, CDR1 SGHRS and CDR2 YFSETQ. V gave up 2 bases and J gave up 4 bases, with 13 bases separating them. Here the CDR3 reads CASSLDNHLYNEQFF. The CDR3, as DNA: TGCGCCAGCAGCTTAGACAACCACCTTTACAATGAGCAGTTCTTC.

The chain recombines TRBV28 with TRBJ2-2, with 8 nucleotides matching TRBD1. The CDR3 runs 16 residues. J gave up 7 bases and V 5 bases, and 12 bases lay outside the gene matches. Looked up from germline, CDR1 is MDHEN and CDR2 is SYDVKM. In DNA form, the CDR3 reads TGTGCCAGCAGTACGACCCGGACAGGGTACAACGGGGAGCTGTTTTTT. It is translated as CASSTTRTGYNGELFF.

The J gene is TRBJ2-2, the V gene TRBV6-2 or TRBV6-3; a possible D gene is TRBD1 (5 bases). This CDR3 comprises 12 residues. Germline CDR1 MNHEY, CDR2 SVGEGT. V dropped 5 bases and J dropped 13 bases, with 14 bases sitting between them. CDR3 DNA: TGTGCCAGCAGTCAAGGGGTCGTGGGGCTGTTTTTT. It encodes CASSQGVVGLFF.

The gene calls are TRBV5-1 and TRBJ2-5; 12 nucleotides line up with TRBD2. The CDR3 runs 14 residues. CDR1 is SGHRS and CDR2 is YFSETQ in the germline V gene. V dropped 1 base and J dropped 5; count of bases not matched to a gene: 0. CDR3 DNA: TGCGCCAGCAGCTTGACTAGCGGGAGGGAGACCCAGTACTTC. Its protein product is CASSLTSGRETQYF.

The chain couples TRBV14 to TRBJ2-7; possibly TRBD1 for D (6 bases). This CDR3 contains 13 residues. The germline V gene has CDR1 SGHDN and CDR2 FVKESK. Trimming shortened V by 1 base and J by 3 bases, and 7 bases separated the two germline ends. The CDR3 DNA follows: TGTGCCAGCAGCCAAGGCAGGGGCTACGAGCAGTACTTC. Its protein product is CASSQGRGYEQYF.

V and J are TRBV4-1 and TRBJ2-2; 7 bases are a match to TRBD1. V dropped 7 bases and J dropped 1; count of bases not matched to a gene: 6. There are 15 residues in the CDR3. CDR1 is MGHRA, CDR2 YSYEKL, per germline. CDR3: CASTRQGRNTGELFF. In nucleotides, the CDR3 is TGCGCCAGCACTAGACAGGGAAGGAACACCGGGGAGCTGTTTTTT.